This T cell receptor beta chain was identified in a study of CD8+ T cells in alopecia areata. Study-level background: A regimen of oral tofacitinib, 5 to 10 mg twice daily, was given to treated patients.

CDR3 size: 14 residues. Deletions cut 5 bases from V and 6 bases from J, with 15 bases between. CDR1 and CDR2 from the germline V gene are SEHNR and FQNEAQ (reference sequence). Study results and limitations: In patients, TCRs were shared less clearly than in mice, and HLA may possibly be involved.

As concerns this clone: As yet, its antigen is unknown.

cDNA serving as the sequencing template came from extracted, reverse transcribed RNA. Sequencing used immunoSEQ multiplex PCR; TCRdb keeps in-frame clones, though not all of them. The table includes 200,000 or so clones, over 40% detected once. Treatment indicated: oral pan-JAK inhibitor, 5-10 mg twice daily. The V and J genes are TRBV7-9 and TRBJ2-3; D is uncertain. This clonotype was obtained from a human donor with alopecia areata. Sequenced here: CD4+ T cells sorted from blood, sampled at approximately week 36, from a patient treated with tofacitinib. In DNA form, the CDR3 reads TGTGCCAGCAGCCCCCTGCCCCCCCTGGATACGCAGTATTTT. Its translation: CASSPLPPLDTQYF.